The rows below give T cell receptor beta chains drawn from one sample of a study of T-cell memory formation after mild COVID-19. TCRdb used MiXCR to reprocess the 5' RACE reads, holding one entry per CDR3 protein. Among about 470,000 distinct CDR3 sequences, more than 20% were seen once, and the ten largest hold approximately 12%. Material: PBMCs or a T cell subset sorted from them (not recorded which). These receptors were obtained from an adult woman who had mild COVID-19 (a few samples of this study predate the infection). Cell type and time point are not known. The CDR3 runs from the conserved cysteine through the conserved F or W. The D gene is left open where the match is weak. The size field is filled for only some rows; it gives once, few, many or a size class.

TGTGCCAGCAGTGGACCGGGACCCTACCAAGAGACCCAGTACTTC | CASSGPGPYQETQYF | TRBV12-3/TRBV12-4 | NA | NA | TRBJ2-5
TGTGCCAGCAGTTTAGCGGCTGTGGGCAATGAGCAGTTCTTC | CASSLAAVGNEQFF | TRBV12-3/TRBV12-4 | NA | few | TRBJ2-1
TGTGCTAGCAGCTTAGTCCAGGGTTTGGCCGCGGGCAATGAGCAGTTCTTC | CASSLVQGLAAGNEQFF | TRBV7-7 | NA | few | TRBJ2-1
TGCAGTGCTAGAAATGCGGGAGAGGACACCGGGGAGCTGTTTTTT | CSARNAGEDTGELFF | TRBV20-1 | TRBD2 | NA | TRBJ2-2
TGCAGTGCGGGGGAGGGGGACAGCTCCTACAATGAGCAGTTCTTC | CSAGEGDSSYNEQFF | TRBV20-1 | NA | NA | TRBJ2-1
TGTGCCAGTAGTATGGGCAGGATAGTGAATGAGCAGTTCTTC | CASSMGRIVNEQFF | TRBV19 | NA | few | TRBJ2-1
TGTGCCAGCAGATCCGCATCTGGGGCCAACGTCCTGACTTTC | CASRSASGANVLTF | TRBV27 | NA | NA | TRBJ2-6
TGTGCCAGCAGTCCACCCGGCCGGGTCTCTGGAAACACCATATATTTT | CASSPPGRVSGNTIYF | TRBV12-3/TRBV12-4 | NA | NA | TRBJ1-3
TGTGCCTGGAGTGTACCAGGTCGCGGGGAGCTGTTTTTT | CAWSVPGRGELFF | TRBV30 | NA | NA | TRBJ2-2
TGCGCCAGCAGCCAAGAGAGGGGGGCTGAGCAGTTCTTC | CASSQERGAEQFF | TRBV4-3 | NA | NA | TRBJ2-1
TGTGCCAGCAGTTACGGGAACTCCTACGAGCAGTACTTC | CASSYGNSYEQYF | TRBV27 | NA | NA | TRBJ2-7
TGTGCCAGCAGCCAAGAAGCGTACACTGAAGCTTTCTTT | CASSQEAYTEAFF | TRBV3-1 | NA | NA | TRBJ1-1
TGCAGCGCTGGACTAGCCCGCGAGCAGTTCTTC | CSAGLAREQFF | TRBV29-1 | TRBD2 | NA | TRBJ2-1
TGTGCCAGCAGTGAAGAGGTGGTTAGAGAGACCCAGTACTTC | CASSEEVVRETQYF | TRBV6-1 | NA | NA | TRBJ2-5
TGTGCCAGCAGTTACGATCGACTAGCGGGGGTCCGGGGGTACGAGCAGTACTTC | CASSYDRLAGVRGYEQYF | TRBV6-2/TRBV6-3 | TRBD2 | NA | TRBJ2-7
TGTGCCAGCAGTCCGGAGACAGGAAGGTATAGCAATCAGCCCCAGCATTTT | CASSPETGRYSNQPQHF | TRBV12-3/TRBV12-4 | NA | NA | TRBJ1-5
TGTGCCAGCAGCCGAGGGGACACTGAAGCTTTCTTT | CASSRGDTEAFF | TRBV5-6 | NA | few | TRBJ1-1
TGTGCCAGCACCCGGTCTGGGATCTATGGCTACACCTTC | CASTRSGIYGYTF | TRBV7-2 | NA | few | TRBJ1-2
TGTGCCAGCAGCTTAGGAGGTGTAGCTCCCACAGATACGCAGTATTTT | CASSLGGVAPTDTQYF | TRBV7-9 | NA | few | TRBJ2-3
TGTGCCAGCAGCTTAGGAACGAGGGGAGCCTACGAGCAGTACTTC | CASSLGTRGAYEQYF | TRBV11-2 | NA | NA | TRBJ2-7
TGTGCCGGGGGGTATGGGCGCCTTCCTGGAAACACCATATATTTT | CAGGYGRLPGNTIYF | TRBV12-3/TRBV12-4 | NA | few | TRBJ1-3
TGTGCCAGCAGCCAGGGGACAGCAGAAGCTTTCTTT | CASSQGTAEAFF | TRBV13 | TRBD1 | few | TRBJ1-1
TGTGCCAGCAGTTTAAGTGCAGGGAATTCACCCCTCCACTTT | CASSLSAGNSPLHF | TRBV12-3/TRBV12-4 | NA | NA | TRBJ1-6
TGCAGTGCTAGAGATCCGGAAGGACGAAGAAATCAGCCCCAGCATTTT | CSARDPEGRRNQPQHF | TRBV20-1 | NA | NA | TRBJ1-5